The 24 T cell receptor beta chains presented below share a single source sample, sequenced in a study of shared clonotypes between healthy human individuals. Assay: immunoSEQ multiplex PCR; the TCRdb copy retains only in-frame clones and omits some. The data contain about 1 million clones, about 80% of them singletons. The sequenced sample consisted of memory CD4+ T cells sorted from blood. Regarding subset: CD45RA-negative fraction. The receptors were gathered from a young man in good health.

The rearrangement uses TRBV7-8 and TRBJ2-5; 7 positions agree with TRBD2. This CDR3 is built from 15 residues. V dropped 2 bases and J dropped 2; count of bases not matched to a gene: 5. Germline V gene lookup returns CDR1 SGHVS and CDR2 FQNEAQ. The CDR3 nucleotides are TGTGCCAGCAGCTTATGGCTAGCGGTACAAGAGACCCAGTACTTC. It codes for CASSLWLAVQETQYF.

The chain uses TRBV21-1 and TRBJ1-6. TRBV21-1 is designated a pseudogene. The CDR3 has 18 amino acids. The CDR3 loop reads CASSNRGGAANYNSPLHF. The CDR3 nucleotides are TGTGCCAGCAGCAACAGAGGGGGGGCGGCAAACTATAATTCACCCCTCCACTTT.

The V gene is TRBV28, the J gene TRBJ2-7; possible D gene TRBD2, 6 bases. Germline CDR1 and CDR2: MDHEN and SYDVKM. The length of the CDR3 is 13 residues. V shed 6 bases and J shed 3 bases, with 12 bases lying between them. CDR3: CASSPGDVYEQYF. DNA for the CDR3: TGTGCCAGCAGCCCGGGAGACGTCTACGAGCAGTACTTC.

The chain uses TRBV6-4 and TRBJ2-5; 7 bases are shared with TRBD2. V gave up 8 bases and J gave up 5 bases; unmatched junction bases: 11. Germline V gives CDR1 MRHNA, CDR2 SNTAGT. The CDR3 loop spans 14 amino acids. CDR3 coding DNA: TGTGCCAGCGGCGACGGGGGGAAGGTCGAGACCCAGTACTTC. As protein: CASGDGGKVETQYF.

This chain connects TRBV6-5 to TRBJ1-2; 9 bases agree with TRBD1. Germline V gives CDR1 MNHEY, CDR2 SVGAGI. There are 14 residues in the CDR3. The ends lost 2 bases at V and 7 bases at J; junction bases unmatched: 5. This CDR3 is CASSYRSTGGGYTF. The CDR3 nucleotides are TGTGCCAGCAGTTACCGCTCGACAGGGGGTGGCTACACCTTC.

A single count supports this clone. The chain combines TRBV6-5 with TRBJ2-7; D perhaps matches TRBD2 (6 bases). The CDR3 spans 14 residues. Trimming took off 5 bases at V and 3 bases at J, with 14 bases between the two ends. CDR1 and CDR2 from the germline V gene are MNHEY and SVGAGI. The CDR3 sequence: CASSTPGLIYEQYF. CDR3 DNA: TGTGCCAGCAGTACGCCGGGACTCATCTACGAGCAGTACTTC.

V gene TRBV19 combines with J gene TRBJ1-5, with 7 positions matching TRBD1. Germline V gives CDR1 LNHDA, CDR2 SQIVND (reference sequence). V was pared by 5 bases and J by 1 base, with 8 bases of the junction left unmatched. The CDR3 sequence is 16 residues long. The CDR3 region is CASSPLAGGSNQPQHF. CDR3 DNA: TGTGCCAGTAGTCCCCTGGCAGGGGGAAGCAATCAGCCCCAGCATTTT.

The chain is built from TRBV28 and TRBJ1-5, with D tentatively TRBD1 (5 bases). Trimming took 3 bases from V and 5 from J, leaving 14 bases between them. Germline V gene lookup returns CDR1 MDHEN and CDR2 SYDVKM. CDR3 length equals 15 residues. CDR3 sequence (DNA): TGTGCCAGCAGTTTCGCGGGCAGGGCTGATCAGCCCCAGCATTTT. This gives the protein CASSFAGRADQPQHF.

This chain links TRBV6-5 with TRBJ1-6; tentative D call: TRBD1 (5 bases). Germline lookup yields CDR1 MNHEY and CDR2 SVGAGI. V lost 6 bases and J 7 bases, leaving 13 bases between the germline ends. The CDR3 consists of 14 residues. Here the CDR3 reads CASRLQEGNSPLHF. The CDR3 nucleotides are TGTGCCAGCAGGCTCCAAGAGGGGAATTCACCCCTCCACTTT.

V usage is TRBV18 and J usage is TRBJ1-3, with D tentatively TRBD1 (5 bases). CDR1 is KGHSH, CDR2 LQKENI, per germline. The CDR3 is 16 residues long. The ends were cut back, 3 bases at V and 2 bases at J, with 14 bases in the middle. The CDR3 coding sequence is TGTGCCAGCTCACCCTCCGGGGCGCTGGCTGGAAACACCATATATTTT. Its translation is CASSPSGALAGNTIYF.

This chain links TRBV5-1 with TRBJ1-1; a possible D gene is TRBD1 (6 bases). V lost 1 base and J 4 bases, leaving 14 bases between the germline ends. The CDR3 runs to 15 residues. Germline CDR1 is SGHRS and CDR2 is YFSETQ. The CDR3 here is CASSLRRGESTEAFF. The CDR3 coding sequence is TGCGCCAGCAGCTTGCGTAGGGGGGAATCCACTGAAGCTTTCTTT.

There are a few counts of this clone. The chain employs TRBV30 and TRBJ1-5; D unresolved. Germline CDR1 GTSNPN, CDR2 SVGIG (reference sequence). CDR3 length: 14 residues. V shed 0 bases and J shed 3 bases, with 9 bases lying between them. The CDR3 is CAWSVPGPNQPQHF. The DNA for the CDR3 is TGTGCCTGGAGTGTACCCGGTCCCAATCAGCCCCAGCATTTT.

This clone has just one count. The V gene is TRBV10-3, the J gene TRBJ1-4; possible D gene TRBD1, 6 bases. The germline V and J ends were trimmed by 0 bases and 8 bases, with 16 bases remaining between them. The CDR3 spans 16 residues. The V gene's germline CDR1 is ENHRY and CDR2 SYGVKD. The CDR3 sequence is CAISESMGQTGEKLFF. The CDR3 DNA reads as TGTGCCATCAGTGAGTCTATGGGACAAACCGGCGAAAAACTGTTTTTT.

Here the CDR3 DNA reads TGTGCCAGCAGGGCGGACAGGGGGTACTATGGCTACACCTTC. Its translation is CASRADRGYYGYTF. The chain is built from TRBV6-1 and TRBJ1-2, with 10 bases aligning to TRBD1. The CDR3 length is 14 residues. V was clipped by 6 bases and J by 3 bases; unmatched bases: 4. Germline V gives CDR1 MNHNS, CDR2 SASEGT.

This clone showed up just a few times. The chain has TRBV7-2 and TRBJ2-7; 7 bases align to TRBD2. The germline gives CDR1 SGHTA, CDR2 FQGNSA. J lost 2 bases, V lost 3 bases, and 7 bases had no gene match. CDR3 length equals 15 residues. In DNA, the CDR3 is TGTGCCAGCAGCTTTCAAGCTAGCGGAACCTACGAGCAGTACTTC. It codes for CASSFQASGTYEQYF.

The genes are TRBV7-1 and TRBJ2-7; D possibly uses TRBD1 or TRBD2 (5 bases each). TRBV7-1 qualifies as an ORF whose function is uncertain. Between the trimmed V and J ends, which lost 4 bases and 2 bases, there was a span of 9 bases. This CDR3 region has 13 residues. The CDR3 nucleotides are TGTGCCAGCAGCTTAGTGGGACCCTACGAGCAGTACTTC. Its translation: CASSLVGPYEQYF.

The chain uses TRBV1 and TRBJ1-4; the table's D call of TRBD1 was not tested on the DNA. TRBV1 is marked as a pseudogene. The CDR3 is 15 amino acids. Written as DNA, the CDR3 is TGCACCAGCAGCCAAGATTCCGGGACAGGGGAAAAACTGTTTTTT. It specifies CTSSQDSGTGEKLFF.

The chain recombines TRBV11-2 with TRBJ2-5; no clear D. Trimming took off 2 bases at V and 2 bases at J, with 6 bases between the two ends. The length of the CDR3 is 13 residues. CDR1 is SGHAT, CDR2 FQNNGV, per germline. The CDR3 DNA is TGTGCCAGCAGCTTAAGTAGTCAAGAGACCCAGTACTTC. Translation gives CASSLSSQETQYF.

A few counts support this clone. The CDR3 DNA sequence: TGTGCGCTTCGGACGTCTGGGCCCACAGATACGCAGTATTTT. Protein: CALRTSGPTDTQYF. This chain joins TRBV30 and TRBJ2-3; no clear D. The V gene's germline CDR1 is GTSNPN and CDR2 SVGIG (reference sequence). The CDR3 runs 14 residues.

This clone was found a few times. The chain uses TRBV28 and TRBJ2-5; D is uncertain. Germline V gives CDR1 MDHEN, CDR2 SYDVKM. The length of the CDR3 is 14 residues. Between the trimmed V and J ends, which lost 5 bases and 2 bases, there was a span of 12 bases. Here the CDR3 DNA reads TGTGCCAGCAGTCCAGCCGGGCCACAAGAGACCCAGTACTTC. It yields the protein CASSPAGPQETQYF.

This clone was picked up one time. V gene TRBV5-1 combines with J gene TRBJ2-7; D is unresolved. Germline V gene lookup returns CDR1 SGHRS and CDR2 YFSETQ. The CDR3 length is 15 residues. V was cut by 0 bases and J by 4 bases, with 14 bases left in between. The CDR3 reads CASSLAIGSPYEQYF. The CDR3 bases are TGCGCCAGCAGCTTGGCCATCGGCAGTCCTTACGAGCAGTACTTC.

This rearrangement joins TRBV10-1 to TRBJ2-2, with D possibly being TRBD2 (7 bases). Germline CDR1 is WNHNN and CDR2 is SYGVQD (reference sequence). V lost 2 bases and J lost 5, with 15 bases in between. This CDR3 has 16 residues. The CDR3 sequence: CASSEGGRGKTGELFF. CDR3 coding DNA: TGCGCCAGCAGTGAGGGGGGGAGGGGGAAAACCGGGGAGCTGTTTTTT.

Many counts were recorded for this clone. The rearrangement uses TRBV28 and TRBJ1-2; the match to TRBD1 covers 9 bases. Germline values: CDR1 MDHEN, CDR2 SYDVKM. V trimming: 6 bases; J trimming: 4 bases; junction bases outside the gene matches: 6. There are 14 residues in the CDR3. The CDR3 here is CASRTTTGGYGYTF. The CDR3, as DNA: TGTGCCAGCAGAACTACGACAGGGGGCTATGGCTACACCTTC.

The V gene is TRBV9, the J gene TRBJ1-4, with 7 bases matching TRBD1. V shed 4 bases and J 8 bases; nucleotides not matched to a gene: 11. The V gene's germline CDR1 is SGDLS and CDR2 YYNGEE. The CDR3 covers 15 residues. The CDR3 nucleotides are TGTGCCAGCAGCACCTCAGACAGGGCGAGGGAAAAACTGTTTTTT. It yields the protein CASSTSDRAREKLFF.